This T cell receptor (beta chain) derives from a study of T cell responses to AZD1222 COVID-19 vaccine. Study-level findings and limits: Distributed over spike, vaccine-associated CD4 TCRs predominated at 160-218 and 743-854. White British ancestry dominated among donors, who included more females, and clonal diversity was possibly underestimated. Unmutated variant regions are reportedly the target of nearly half of TCRs that are spike-specific.

The CDR3 runs to 14 residues. Trimming at V came to 0 bases and at J to 11 bases, leaving 6 bases not matched to a gene. Germline V gene lookup returns CDR1 SGHRS and CDR2 YFSETQ. As for this clone: The antigen is not known.

Here immunoSEQ multiplex PCR was the method, and the copy in TCRdb shows in-frame clones only, minus some. The profile shows some 120,000 clones, roughly nine tenths of them singletons. The TCR was taken from an adult in good health. The sample here was peripheral blood, taken on day 0 of AZD1222 vaccination. The chain joins TRBV5-1 to TRBJ2-1, with TRBD2 identical over 9 bases. As DNA, the CDR3 is TGCGCCAGCAGCTTGGGCCAGCGGGAGGACCAGCAGTTCTTC. It is translated as CASSLGQREDQQFF.